These 17 T cell receptor beta chains were all obtained from the same sample, sequenced in a study of Graves' ophthalmopathy and Graves' hyperthyroidism. Amplifying from RNA transcripts, the study obtained TCR beta CDR3 regions. RT-PCR was first run with HTBI primers, then multiplex PCR in a second round. From the multiplex PCR reads, TCRdb called clonotypes with MiXCR, one entry per CDR3 protein. The data show hundreds of thousands of distinct CDR3 sequences, 40% seen once. The sample taken for sequencing was peripheral blood. Receptor source: an adult man with Graves' ophthalmopathy.

For this clonotype: No DNA is shown, since the ends of the CDR3 on it are uncertain; the CDR3 is the one TCRdb lists. The J gene is TRBJ1-2, the V gene TRBV29-1; TRBD1 is taken as the D call from the table, unchecked against the DNA. The CDR3 is 24 residues long, ends included. From germline, CDR1 is SQVTM and CDR2 ANQGSEA. The CDR3 region is CSVEQGDSAMYLCASSPSNYGYTF.

The V gene is TRBV9, the J gene TRBJ1-6; no definite D call. This CDR3 is built from 16 residues. Per germline, CDR1 SGDLS and CDR2 YYNGEE. Trimming left V 5 bases short and J 0 bases short, with 12 bases between. The CDR3 nucleotides read TGTGCCAGCAGTTTAGACGGAAGCTCCTATAATTCACCCCTCCACTTT. It codes for CASSLDGSSYNSPLHF.

The chain joins TRBV7-9 to TRBJ1-4; D unresolved. There are 15 residues in the CDR3. CDR1 is SEHNR, CDR2 FQNEAQ, per germline (reference sequence). The V end lost 5 bases, the J end lost 7 bases, and 17 bases lay between the germline ends. This chain's CDR3 is CASSQVSGRSEKLFF. The CDR3 DNA follows: TGTGCCAGCAGCCAAGTATCGGGGAGGAGTGAAAAACTGTTTTTT.

The table lists this clonotype with many counts. V gene TRBV7-9 combines with J gene TRBJ1-1; perhaps TRBD1 as D (6 bases). This CDR3 is built from 15 residues. With 4 bases removed from V and 3 bases from J, the gap between germline ends came to 15 bases. Germline V gene lookup returns CDR1 SEHNR and CDR2 FQNEAQ (reference sequence). The CDR3 sequence: CASSSRQEAHTEAFF. CDR3 sequence (DNA): TGTGCCAGCAGCTCACGACAGGAAGCGCACACTGAAGCTTTCTTT.

V usage is TRBV25-1 and J usage is TRBJ2-7; D unresolved. The germline V and J ends were trimmed by 5 bases and 2 bases, with 13 bases remaining between them. Germline CDR1 is MGHDK and CDR2 is SYGVNS. CDR3 length: 14 amino acids. CDR3 bases: TGTGCCAGCAGTTCAGTCCGGGCCGCCTACGAGCAGTACTTC. It codes for CASSSVRAAYEQYF.

A note on this clonotype: A read error may account for a junction end that differs from germline. The rearrangement links TRBV15 to TRBJ2-6; possibly TRBD1 for D (6 bases). Germline CDR1 LNHNV, CDR2 YYDKDF (reference sequence). The CDR3 extends over 11 amino acids. Here the CDR3 reads CATSREPKQGF. In DNA, the CDR3 is TGTGCCACCAGCAGAGAACCAAAACAGGGTTTC. Based on the CDR3 plus reference TRBV15 and TRBJ2-6, the full variable domain is DAMVIQNPRYQVTQFGKPVTLSCSQTLNHNVMYWYQQKSSQAPKLLFHYYDKDFNNEADTPDNFQSRRPNTSFCFLDIRSPGLGDTAMYLCATSREPKQGFGAGSRLTVL.

This clonotype was detected ten times or more. J is TRBJ2-7 and V is TRBV29-1; tentative D call: TRBD1 (5 bases). CDR3 length equals 14 residues. V was pared by 5 bases and J by 3 bases, with 17 bases between. Looked up from germline, CDR1 is SQVTM and CDR2 is ANQGSEA. The CDR3 DNA sequence: TGCAGCGTTACGCGGCAGGGAAGTTTCTACGAGCAGTACTTC. This translates into CSVTRQGSFYEQYF.

This rearrangement joins TRBV5-1 to TRBJ1-5, with D uncertain. V lost 5 bases and J lost 2, with 8 bases in between. In germline, CDR1 is SGHRS, CDR2 YFSETQ. The CDR3 covers 13 residues. The CDR3: CASREGGNQPQHF. CDR3 coding DNA: TGCGCCAGCAGAGAGGGTGGCAATCAGCCCCAGCATTTT. The complete variable domain, with remaining parts taken from reference TRBV5-1 and TRBJ1-5, reads KAGVTQTPRYLIKTRGQQVTLSCSPISGHRSVSWYQQTPGQGLQFLFEYFSETQRNKGNFPGRFSGRQFSNSRSEMNVSTLELGDSALYLCASREGGNQPQHFGDGTRLSIL.

In this sample, this clonotype turned up many times. The chain has TRBV12-3 or TRBV12-4 and TRBJ2-5; either TRBD1 or TRBD2 may fit D (6 bases each). The CDR3 length is 13 residues. The ends were cut back, 5 bases at V and 7 bases at J, with 14 bases in the middle. The CDR3 loop reads CASSAMGGGTQYF. The CDR3 DNA reads TGTGCCAGCAGTGCCATGGGGGGCGGGACCCAGTACTTC.

In its sample, this clonotype was seen many times. The gene calls are TRBV29-1 and TRBJ2-2; D may be TRBD2 (5 bases). V lost 8 bases and J lost 3, with 16 bases in between. Germline V lookup: CDR1 SQVTM, CDR2 ANQGSEA. The CDR3 is made up of 14 amino acids. CDR3 nucleotide sequence: TGCAGCATGGCCCGGGGAAAGCACACCGGGGAGCTGTTTTTT. Encoded protein: CSMARGKHTGELFF.

The J gene is TRBJ1-3, the V gene TRBV9; 9 nucleotides line up with TRBD1. The CDR3 sequence is 15 residues long. The germline CDR1 and CDR2 sequences are SGDLS and YYNGEE. The trim removed 0 bases at V and 4 bases at J, leaving 2 bases unmatched. The CDR3 loop reads CASSVGTGDGNTIYF. The CDR3 nucleotides read TGTGCCAGCAGCGTAGGGACAGGGGACGGAAACACCATATATTTT.

In this sample, this clonotype turned up once. The chain recombines TRBV24-1 with TRBJ1-2; D perhaps matches TRBD1 (6 bases). From germline, CDR1 is KGHDR and CDR2 SFDVKD. The V and J ends lost 9 bases and 12 bases respectively, with 16 bases between them. The CDR3 extends over 11 amino acids. CDR3 region: CATSPGHRNTF. The CDR3 DNA reads TGTGCCACCTCGCCGGGACACCGGAACACCTTC.

V usage is TRBV2 and J usage is TRBJ1-5; D is ambiguous. The CDR3 is 15 amino acids. V lost 5 bases to trimming and J lost 0 bases, with 11 bases between them. The germline CDR1 and CDR2 sequences are SNHLY and FYNNEI. The CDR3 region is CASSSDDPSNQPQHF. DNA of the CDR3: TGTGCCAGCAGTTCGGATGACCCTAGCAATCAGCCCCAGCATTTT.

This clonotype was detected only a few times. V usage is TRBV4-3 and J usage is TRBJ1-6; D possibly corresponds to TRBD1 (5 bases). Germline V gives CDR1 LGHNA, CDR2 YSLEER. V lost 5 bases and J 8 bases, leaving 16 bases between the germline ends. This CDR3 contains 15 residues. CDR3 in DNA: TGCGCCAGCAGCTATATCGGGGTAGGGGATTCACCCCTCCACTTT. This encodes CASSYIGVGDSPLHF.

On this clonotype: This may arise from a read error, as a much more abundant clone is one base away. The J gene is TRBJ2-7, the V gene TRBV7-9; TRBD1 aligns across 7 bases. Germline assignment: CDR1 SEHNR and CDR2 FQNEAQ (reference sequence). The CDR3 covers 12 residues. The CDR3 here is CTSSLGTEEQYF. For the CDR3, the DNA is TGTACCAGCAGCTTAGGGACAGAGGAGCAGTACTTC. Full variable domain (outside the CDR3, taken from reference TRBV7-9 and TRBJ2-7): DTGVSQNPRHKITKRGQNVTFRCDPISEHNRLYWYRQTLGQGPEFLTYFQNEAQLEKSRLLSDRFSAERPKGSFSTLEIQRTEQGDSAMYLCTSSLGTEEQYFGPGTRLTVT.

This clonotype was recorded many times. The rearrangement links TRBV12-3 or TRBV12-4 to TRBJ1-5; D not resolved. Trimming took 2 bases from V and 4 from J, leaving 9 bases between them. CDR3 length: 14 amino acids. The CDR3 DNA is TGTGCCAGCAGTTTACAGCGTAATAATCAGCCCCAGCATTTT. This translates into CASSLQRNNQPQHF.

The chain employs TRBV19 and TRBJ2-7, with D tentatively TRBD2 (5 bases). CDR1 is LNHDA and CDR2 is SQIVND in the germline V gene (reference sequence). This CDR3 comprises 15 residues. V lost 3 bases and J 1 base, leaving 13 bases between the germline ends. CDR3 DNA: TGTGCCAGTAGTATCAGCAGGACTCTATCCTACGAGCAGTACTTC. Protein product: CASSISRTLSYEQYF.